Below are 6 T cell receptor beta chains sequenced from a single sample in a study of T-cell memory formation after mild COVID-19. MiXCR, run by TCRdb on the 5' RACE reads, gives a single entry per CDR3 protein. This table holds about 430,000 distinct CDR3 sequences, 24% found once. Sequenced sample: PBMCs or a T cell subset sorted from them (not recorded which). Every receptor here comes from an adult woman who had mild COVID-19 (a few samples of this study predate the infection). Cell type and time point are not known.

The rearrangement links TRBV3-1 to TRBJ2-7; no clear D gene. The V and J ends lost 2 bases and 7 bases respectively, with 9 bases between them. The CDR3 spans 12 residues. CDR1 and CDR2 from the germline V gene are LGHDT and YNNKEL (reference sequence). This CDR3 is CASSQSLWEQYF. The CDR3 region has the DNA TGTGCCAGCAGCCAATCGCTCTGGGAGCAGTACTTC.

The chain couples TRBV29-1 to TRBJ2-7; 8 nucleotides match TRBD1. This CDR3 region has 17 residues. The J segment lost 0 bases and the V segment lost 1 base, leaving 11 bases of the junction unmatched. Germline V gene lookup returns CDR1 SQVTM and CDR2 ANQGSEA. Here the CDR3 reads CSVEASYRGSSSYEQYF. CDR3 nucleotides: TGCAGCGTTGAAGCTTCATACAGGGGGTCCAGCTCCTACGAGCAGTACTTC.

The rearrangement joins TRBV9 to TRBJ2-2; 12 nucleotides agree with TRBD2. The V gene end was trimmed by 0 bases and the J gene end by 3 bases; junction bases not matched to a gene: 3. CDR3 length: 17 amino acids. Germline V gene sequence: CDR1 SGDLS, CDR2 YYNGEE. The CDR3 loop reads CASSVDGLAGHTGELFF. CDR3 nucleotide sequence: TGTGCCAGCAGCGTAGATGGACTAGCGGGACACACCGGGGAGCTGTTTTTT. Filled out from reference TRBV9 and TRBJ2-2, the complete variable domain reads DSGVTQTPKHLITATGQRVTLRCSPRSGDLSVYWYQQSLDQGLQFLIQYYNGEERAKGNILERFSAQQFPDLHSELNLSSLELGDSALYFCASSVDGLAGHTGELFFGEGSRLTVL.

This clonotype has a handful of counts. The chain carries TRBV11-2 and TRBJ1-1; maybe TRBD1 (5 bases). Deletions cut 1 base from V and 6 bases from J, with 18 bases between. The CDR3 consists of 16 residues. The germline CDR1 and CDR2 sequences are SGHAT and FQNNGV. CDR3 sequence reads: CASSLVRGIGNPEAFF. The CDR3 coding sequence is TGTGCCAGCAGCTTAGTACGGGGGATTGGAAATCCTGAAGCTTTCTTT.

This clonotype has only a few counts. V is TRBV29-1 and J is TRBJ2-3; D might be TRBD1 or TRBD2, each matching 5 bases. The CDR3 runs 14 residues. V was trimmed by 8 bases and J by 2 bases, leaving 17 bases between them. In germline, CDR1 is SQVTM, CDR2 ANQGSEA. The CDR3 sequence is CSIVPGPVTDTQYF. The CDR3 DNA reads as TGCAGCATAGTCCCGGGACCAGTCACAGATACGCAGTATTTT.

This clonotype was observed a single time. CDR3 coding DNA: TGTGCCACCAGTGATTCATCACGGGACAGAAACACCGGGGAGCTGTTTTTT. Amino acids: CATSDSSRDRNTGELFF. This chain joins TRBV24-1 and TRBJ2-2; TRBD1 aligns across 7 bases. The CDR3 is 17 residues long. The V gene's germline CDR1 is KGHDR and CDR2 SFDVKD. V dropped 2 bases and J dropped 2; count of bases not matched to a gene: 7.